What follows describes a single T cell receptor beta chain. A single count supports this clone. Its antigen specificity is not known. The record has no base qualities; no much larger clone is one base away. These data belong to a study of blood T cell repertoires in COVID-19 (dated by TCRdb to about 2020). As for the study more broadly: Collaborator samples came from the United States, Italy and Spain and covered acute and convalescent phases of COVID-19. HLA class I and class II types, where available, came from metadata supplied by the sample provider rather than from assay-based typing. Nearly every sample came with metadata listing a de-identified subject ID, COVID-19 status, age in years and sex. The material from the prospective study consisted of cDNA or gDNA derived from T cells, B-cell-depleted T cells, or PBMCs. The repertoires were made available in a free public database intended to serve as a resource for research on the immune response to SARS-CoV-2. The samples were drawn from the first 160 participants of the ongoing ImmuneRACE study and from over a thousand subjects provided by 6 global collaborators. Deeply sampled blood TCRbeta repertoires from subjects exposed to, actively infected with, or recovered from COVID-19 were included in the dataset. General study outcomes and caveats: Clinical and demographic metadata were provided uncurated, with the amount varying by source and participant.

The immunoSEQ Assay, a bias-controlled multiplex PCR, was used to amplify TCRbeta CDR3 regions from genomic DNA. The study's own analysis went as follows. The number of nucleated cells in each sample was estimated by amplification of reference gene primers within the assay. Sequence reads were collapsed and filtered to measure the absolute abundance of every unique TCRbeta CDR3 rearrangement. For each sample, productive Simpson clonality was calculated as the square root of Simpson's diversity index across productive rearrangements. Entries here come from immuneACCESS through TCRdb and include only in-frame sequences with V and J called. Some clones fail to appear in such tables; in the studies checked, an unresolved V gene covers under half of the shortfall, and the cause of the remainder is unknown. That table supplies the V and J calls and clone size; D and trimming were determined from the DNA. The sample table lists roughly 60,000 clones, about 83% of them with a count of one. The leading ten clones occupy roughly a tenth of the sample.

In Seattle, one collaborating source enrolled patients while the infection was active and tracked those patients longitudinally over the course of disease. The collaborating institutions used their own protocols to collect whole blood in K2EDTA tubes. For TCRbeta analysis, collaborator samples were shipped as frozen whole blood, as isolated PBMCs, or as DNA extracted from either sample type. This receptor was obtained from a man aged 45-65 years with COVID-19, enrolled during active disease. Material: peripheral blood.

The CDR3 protein sequence reads: CASSISQYSNQPQHF. The DNA reads as follows: TGTGCCAGTAGTATCTCTCAGTATAGCAATCAGCCCCAGCATTTT. In this chain, TRBV19 is recombined with TRBJ1-5, with no D gene named confidently. The CDR3 contains 15 residues, cysteine and phenylalanine counted. Only the CDR3 region is kept as DNA, spanning 45 bases read in frame from base 1. The germline V gene (reference sequence) sets CDR1 to LNHDA and CDR2 to SQIVND. Trimming takes 3 bases from V and 0 bases from J, and the germline ends sit 9 bases apart. With the rest looked up from the reference TRBV19 and TRBJ1-5 genes rather than sequenced, the full variable domain is DGGITQSPKYLFRKEGQNVTLSCEQNLNHDAMYWYRQDPGQGLRLIYYSQIVNDFQKGDIAEGYSVSREKKESFPLTVTSAQKNPTAFYLCASSISQYSNQPQHFGDGTRLSIL.